These 27 T cell receptor beta chains were all obtained from the same sample, sequenced in a study of CD8+CD57+ T cells in acquired aplastic anemia. The sequenced patients had an expansion of CD8+CD57+ cells seen by flow cytometry. According to the study, genomic DNA was the template for TCR beta VDJ and CDR3 profiling. TCRdb redid the calling of the reads with MiXCR, one entry per CDR3 protein. The sample yields about 250,000 distinct CDR3 sequences, 47% seen once. Source material: sorted CD4+, CD8+, or CD8+CD57+ T cells (not recorded which) from PBMCs. These receptors were collected from a human donor with aplastic anemia.

The table lists this clonotype with a few counts. The genes are TRBV4-2 and TRBJ2-2; 13 nucleotides line up with TRBD2. This CDR3 region has 17 residues. Trimming cost V 3 bases and J 5 bases; bases outside gene matches: 6. From germline, CDR1 is LGHNA and CDR2 YNFKEQ. CDR3 residues: CASSQLPGLAGTGELFF. The CDR3, as DNA: TGTGCCAGCAGCCAGCTGCCGGGACTAGCGGGAACCGGGGAGCTGTTTTTT.

This chain connects TRBV10-3 to TRBJ2-2; D remains ambiguous. The germline V gene encodes CDR1 ENHRY and CDR2 SYGVKD. The V end lost 2 bases, the J end lost 4 bases, and 5 bases lay between the germline ends. The length of the CDR3 is 13 residues. For the CDR3, the DNA is TGTGCCATCAGTGAGGAAGGCACCGGGGAGCTGTTTTTT. Translation gives CAISEEGTGELFF.

This clonotype was counted ten times or more. The J gene is TRBJ2-1, the V gene TRBV7-9, with a possible D match to TRBD1 (6 bases). Trimming left V 5 bases short and J 1 base short, with 18 bases between. The CDR3 length is 17 residues. CDR1 and CDR2 from the germline V gene are SEHNR and FQNEAQ (reference sequence). CDR3 region: CASSGPGQLTSYNEQFF. Here the CDR3 DNA reads TGTGCCAGCAGCGGACCGGGACAACTTACGTCCTACAATGAGCAGTTCTTC.

The V gene is TRBV7-9, the J gene TRBJ2-2, with a tentative D call TRBD1 (6 bases). The CDR3 runs to 16 residues. V was trimmed by 6 bases and J by 2 bases, leaving 16 bases between them. Germline V gives CDR1 SEHNR, CDR2 FQNEAQ (reference sequence). CDR3 region: CASSEQGRSNTGELFF. CDR3 DNA: TGTGCCAGCAGTGAACAGGGTCGATCAAACACCGGGGAGCTGTTTTTT.

This chain joins TRBV6-4 and TRBJ1-3; no firm D call. V gave up 6 bases and J gave up 1 base, with 13 bases separating them. The CDR3 consists of 15 residues. The germline CDR1 and CDR2 sequences are MRHNA and SNTAGT. CDR3 nucleotide sequence: TGTGCCAGCAGACACCCTACAGATTCTGGAAACACCATATATTTT. Encoded protein: CASRHPTDSGNTIYF.

The chain links TRBV7-8 to TRBJ1-2; D not certain. Looked up from germline, CDR1 is SGHVS and CDR2 is FQNEAQ. The V gene lost 0 bases and the J gene lost 7 bases, with 6 bases spanning the gap. CDR3 length: 12 amino acids. The CDR3 DNA is TGTGCCAGCAGCTTAGCGCTTGGTGGCTACACCTTC. Its translation is CASSLALGGYTF.

With respect to this clonotype: Since a much larger clone is just one base distant, this may be a read error. The conserved closing phenylalanine or tryptophan is absent in this CDR3, likely reflecting a read error. The rearrangement links TRBV9 to TRBJ2-1; a weak D match, TRBD2 (6 bases). The V gene's germline CDR1 is SGDLS and CDR2 YYNGEE. The CDR3 is 17 amino acids. The V end was cut by 0 bases, the J end by 4 bases, with 17 bases between. CDR3 coding DNA: TGTGCCAGCAGCGTAGCTACTGGCGGGAATTCGTACAATGAGCAGTTCCTC. Translating gives CASSVATGGNSYNEQFL.

The chain recombines TRBV7-2 with TRBJ1-5, with unresolved D. V lost 2 bases to trimming and J lost 4 bases, with 18 bases between them. The CDR3 covers 17 residues. CDR1 is SGHTA, CDR2 FQGNSA, per germline. Written as DNA, the CDR3 is TGTGCCAGCAGCTTATTCCTTTCCGGAGGCCTTAATCAGCCCCAGCATTTT. Its translation: CASSLFLSGGLNQPQHF.

This chain links TRBV20-1 with TRBJ1-6; D gene uncertain. The CDR3 spans 16 residues. The V end was cut by 3 bases, the J end by 7 bases, with 19 bases between. In germline, CDR1 is DFQATT, CDR2 SNEGSKA (reference sequence). The CDR3, as DNA: TGCAGTGCTAGGGTTGTTCCCGACGATCGAAATTCACCCCTCCACTTT. It codes for CSARVVPDDRNSPLHF.

This clonotype appeared many times. The rearrangement uses TRBV19 and TRBJ2-5, with 8 bases fitting TRBD2. Germline V lookup: CDR1 LNHDA, CDR2 SQIVND (reference sequence). Trimming removed 1 base from V and 0 bases from J; junction bases left unmatched: 1. The CDR3 covers 15 residues. Here the CDR3 reads CASSIGGLDQETQYF. The CDR3 DNA sequence: TGTGCCAGTAGTATAGGGGGACTAGACCAAGAGACCCAGTACTTC.

This clonotype has at least ten counts. The J gene is TRBJ2-1, the V gene TRBV6-2 or TRBV6-3; 7 nucleotides align to TRBD1. J was trimmed by 4 bases and V by 7 bases; bases with no gene match: 4. The V gene's germline CDR1 is MNHEY and CDR2 SVGEGT. The CDR3 spans 13 residues. The CDR3 loop reads CASNHRGYNEQFF. The CDR3 DNA is TGTGCCAGCAACCACAGGGGTTACAATGAGCAGTTCTTC.

The table lists this clonotype with many counts. This chain joins TRBV6-4 and TRBJ2-2; 8 bases are a match to TRBD2. The V gene's germline CDR1 is MRHNA and CDR2 SNTAGT. The CDR3 loop spans 16 amino acids. Trimming cost V 3 bases and J 2 bases; bases outside gene matches: 5. This chain's CDR3 is CASSETAGANTGELFF. For the CDR3, the DNA is TGTGCCAGCAGTGAGACAGCGGGGGCAAACACCGGGGAGCTGTTTTTT.

The count of this clonotype is one. J is TRBJ1-1 and V is TRBV15; D call uncertain. Germline assignment: CDR1 LNHNV and CDR2 YYDKDF (reference sequence). V shed 3 bases and J shed 0 bases, with 14 bases lying between them. The CDR3 consists of 16 residues. CDR3: CATSSPDGRMNTEAFF. The DNA for the CDR3 is TGTGCCACCAGCAGCCCCGACGGCCGGATGAACACTGAAGCTTTCTTT.

The V gene is TRBV20-1, the J gene TRBJ2-7; D perhaps matches TRBD2 (6 bases). The CDR3 is 13 amino acids. The V end lost 6 bases, the J end lost 2 bases, and 14 bases lay between the germline ends. The V gene's germline CDR1 is DFQATT and CDR2 SNEGSKA (reference sequence). The CDR3, as DNA: TGCAGTGCCTTGCGGGACGGTGCCTACGAGCAGTACTTC. Translated, it gives CSALRDGAYEQYF.

Comments on this clonotype: One end of the junction fails to match germline, which may point to a read error. The J gene is TRBJ1-6, the V gene TRBV7-3; D unresolved. The CDR3 covers 13 residues. Germline lookup yields CDR1 SGHTA and CDR2 FQGTGA. In DNA form, the CDR3 reads TGTGCCAGCAGCCTAACTCTTGCTTCACCCCTCCACTTT. Its translation is CASSLTLASPLHF.

This chain connects TRBV19 to TRBJ2-1; no clear D gene. Germline CDR1 and CDR2: LNHDA and SQIVND (reference sequence). The CDR3 runs to 16 residues. The V end lost 1 base, the J end lost 1 base, and 11 bases lay between the germline ends. The CDR3 nucleotides read TGTGCCAGTAGTATAGGTGGAAGAATTTCCTACAATGAGCAGTTCTTC. It specifies CASSIGGRISYNEQFF. Using reference TRBV19 and TRBJ2-1 for the parts outside the CDR3, the full variable domain is DGGITQSPKYLFRKEGQNVTLSCEQNLNHDAMYWYRQDPGQGLRLIYYSQIVNDFQKGDIAEGYSVSREKKESFPLTVTSAQKNPTAFYLCASSIGGRISYNEQFFGPGTRLTVL.

This clonotype was recorded many times. The V and J genes are TRBV14 and TRBJ2-3; D uncertain. This CDR3 has 13 amino acids. Trimming pared 0 bases from V and 6 bases from J, leaving 7 bases between. Germline-derived CDR1 and CDR2 are SGHDN and FVKESK. CDR3 loop: CASSQEGLDTQYF. CDR3 nucleotide sequence: TGTGCCAGCAGCCAAGAAGGTTTGGATACGCAGTATTTT.

This rearrangement joins TRBV30 to TRBJ1-1; a possible D gene is TRBD1 (5 bases). The ends were cut back, 1 base at V and 10 bases at J, with 7 bases in the middle. Per the germline V gene, CDR1 is GTSNPN and CDR2 is SVGIG (reference sequence). This CDR3 is 10 amino acids long. The CDR3 DNA is TGTGCCTGGAGTGGGGGGGTAGCTTTCTTT. Translation: CAWSGGVAFF. Variable domain in full (rest from reference TRBV30 and TRBJ1-1): SQTIHQWPATLVQPVGSPLSLECTVEGTSNPNLYWYRQAAGRGLQLLFYSVGIGQISSEVPQNLSASRPQDRQFILSSKKLLLSDSGFYLCAWSGGVAFFGQGTRLTVV.

About this clonotype: With a much larger clone just one base away, this may be a read error. The chain has TRBV25-1 and TRBJ1-3; no definite D call. CDR1 is MGHDK, CDR2 SYGVNS, per germline. This CDR3 is built from 13 residues. V lost 7 bases and J lost 6, with 13 bases in between. The CDR3: CASILIAENTIYF. The DNA of the CDR3 is TGTGCCAGCATCCTAATAGCGGAAAACACCATATATTTT.

The rearrangement links TRBV27 to TRBJ2-1; 9 bases match TRBD2. The junction had 16 bases not matched to a gene; V was cut back by 4 bases and J by 12 bases. CDR1 is MNHEY, CDR2 SMNVEV, per germline (reference sequence). CDR3 size: 16 residues. The CDR3 coding sequence is TGTGCCAGCAGTTCAGGGACTAGCACCACTTGGGATGGGCAGTTCTTC. It yields the protein CASSSGTSTTWDGQFF.

The chain recombines TRBV24-1 with TRBJ2-1; 7 bases map to TRBD1. The CDR3 length is 16 residues. From germline, CDR1 is KGHDR and CDR2 SFDVKD. J gave up 4 bases and V 5 bases, and 10 bases lay outside the gene matches. The CDR3 nucleotides are TGTGCCACCAGTGCTGAAGGGGACAGCCCTTACAATGAGCAGTTCTTC. Translation: CATSAEGDSPYNEQFF.

Regarding this clonotype: The junction departs from the called germline gene at one end, perhaps through a read error. The V call is TRBV25-1, the J call TRBJ2-7, with 7 bases aligning to TRBD1. The CDR3 contains 15 residues. Per germline, CDR1 MGHDK and CDR2 SYGVNS. The CDR3 DNA reads as TGCGCCAGCAGCCAAGTTGGAACAGGGGTCCACGAGCAGTACTTC. Translation: CASSQVGTGVHEQYF.

This clonotype was counted a single time. The chain recombines TRBV7-6 with TRBJ2-2; 8 nucleotides line up with TRBD2. V dropped 3 bases and J dropped 2; count of bases not matched to a gene: 5. The CDR3 length is 16 residues. CDR1 and CDR2 from the germline V gene are SGHVS and FNYEAQ. The CDR3 protein is CASSFLGGGNTGELFF. Written as DNA, the CDR3 is TGTGCCAGCAGCTTTCTCGGGGGGGGTAACACCGGGGAGCTGTTTTTT.

The sample holds a few counts of this clonotype. Being one base from a much bigger clone, this may be a read error. This chain links TRBV24-1 with TRBJ2-4, with D possibly TRBD2 on 7 matching bases. V lost 4 bases to trimming and J lost 8 bases, with 14 bases between them. The CDR3 covers 14 residues. The germline gives CDR1 KGHDR, CDR2 SFDVKD. CDR3: CATSESREGDIQYF. The CDR3 nucleotides are TGTGCCACCAGTGAATCCAGGGAGGGGGACATTCAGTACTTC.

The genes are TRBV20-1 and TRBJ1-1, with D unclear. The ends were cut back, 6 bases at V and 4 bases at J, with 12 bases in the middle. The CDR3 runs to 12 residues. Germline values: CDR1 DFQATT, CDR2 SNEGSKA (reference sequence). The CDR3 loop is CSASWAGTEAFF. The CDR3 nucleotides are TGCAGTGCAAGTTGGGCAGGCACTGAAGCTTTCTTT.

Comments on this clonotype: The missing conserved phenylalanine or tryptophan at the end of this CDR3 makes a read error likely. The CDR3 protein is CASSYTGGANTGELFL. CDR3 bases: TGTGCCAGCAGTTACACAGGGGGAGCGAACACCGGGGAGCTGTTTCTT. This rearrangement joins TRBV7-2 to TRBJ2-2; 8 nucleotides match TRBD1. Germline lookup yields CDR1 SGHTA and CDR2 FQGNSA. CDR3 length equals 16 residues. The V and J ends lost 6 bases and 0 bases, in that order; junction bases with no gene match: 6.

V is TRBV9 and J is TRBJ2-7, with 13 bases aligning to TRBD2. Germline V CDR1 and CDR2: SGDLS, YYNGEE. The CDR3 covers 16 residues. Trimming took 3 bases from V and 4 from J; bases not matched to a gene: 7. Here the CDR3 reads CASSGPTSGGLYEQYF. CDR3 nucleotides: TGTGCCAGCAGCGGACCGACTAGCGGGGGGTTGTACGAGCAGTACTTC. The full variable domain, its missing parts supplied by reference TRBV9 and TRBJ2-7, is DSGVTQTPKHLITATGQRVTLRCSPRSGDLSVYWYQQSLDQGLQFLIQYYNGEERAKGNILERFSAQQFPDLHSELNLSSLELGDSALYFCASSGPTSGGLYEQYFGPGTRLTVT.